The entry below gives a single TCR beta chain sequence along with its context. V was clipped by 4 bases and J by 2 bases; unmatched bases: 5. Germline CDR1 and CDR2: ENHRY and SYGVKD. This CDR3 contains 14 residues. The data stem from a study of blood T cell repertoires in COVID-19. Study context: Collection of acute and convalescent COVID-19 samples took place in the United States, Italy and Spain.

TCRdb's copy holds only in-frame clones and misses some; the assay was immunoSEQ multiplex PCR. The repertoire includes more than 95,000 clones, around 86% of them detected once, and around 15% sits in the top ten. This receptor was identified in a man aged 50 or older with acute or convalescent COVID-19. Sequenced sample: peripheral blood. The rearrangement uses TRBV10-3 and TRBJ2-7; 7 nucleotides line up with TRBD1. Here the CDR3 DNA reads TGTGCCATCAGTGGGGGACAGTTAGCCTACGAGCAGTACTTC. Translation gives CAISGGQLAYEQYF.